The entry that follows covers one T cell receptor beta chain sequence. Participants reported their clinical history, and cohort assignment relied on those reports. Two negative PCRs, clearance, or symptom resolution were required of recovered Cohort 3 donors. V lost 5 bases and J 8 bases, leaving 12 bases between the germline ends. The CDR3 runs 13 residues. This record belongs to a study of blood T cell repertoires in COVID-19. In the study overall: Samples representing acute and convalescent COVID-19 were sourced from the United States, Italy and Spain.

Authors' methods: Nucleated cell number was recorded as an estimate derived from reference gene primer amplification. The protocol was immunoSEQ multiplex PCR, while the TCRdb copy is restricted to in-frame clones and leaves out a portion. V, J and clone size reflect that table, while D and trimming were determined from the DNA. The data show some 340,000 clones, with 80% to 85% seen just once and roughly 5.1% held by the top ten. The sample comprised PBMCs or T cells enriched from blood (not recorded which). V usage is TRBV12-3 or TRBV12-4 and J usage is TRBJ1-4; the D is unclear. The receptor was derived from a woman between 50 and 59 years old who had recovered from COVID-19. For the CDR3, the DNA is TGTGCCAGCAGTGCGGGGTTATTCGAAAAACTGTTTTTT. This sequence encodes CASSAGLFEKLFF.